This T cell receptor beta chain was sequenced in a study of T cell repertoires in cytomegalovirus infection. Study-level background: Epitope selection comprised recently identified HLA-C-restricted CMV epitopes and well-studied HLA-B-restricted CMV epitopes. General study findings and limits: Clonotype analysis showed dominance of the ex vivo response by HLA-C-restricted CMV-specific TCR beta clonotypes. Individuals carrying CMV plus the relevant HLA were identified by cumulative frequency of public TCR beta families.

TCRdb fed the reads into MiXCR, producing one record per CDR3 protein. The top ten clones hold around 50% of a sample with about 570,000 distinct CDR3 sequences, under 45% of them seen once. This clonotype was seen only a few times. Its antigen remains unknown. Sequenced material: cultured PBMCs, taken from culture after CMV antigen stimulation. The sequence was collected from a human donor in good health (CMV status not recorded). Some clones in this sample may be carry-over from other donors' samples.

The CDR3 DNA reads as TGTGCCAGCAGCTTAGGGGTAGGCCTAGCTAACTATGGCTACACCTTC. Its translation is CASSLGVGLANYGYTF. The rearrangement joins TRBV7-2 to TRBJ1-2; D unclear. Trimming took off 1 base at V and 0 bases at J, with 12 bases between the two ends. From germline, CDR1 is SGHTA and CDR2 FQGNSA. The CDR3 runs to 16 residues.